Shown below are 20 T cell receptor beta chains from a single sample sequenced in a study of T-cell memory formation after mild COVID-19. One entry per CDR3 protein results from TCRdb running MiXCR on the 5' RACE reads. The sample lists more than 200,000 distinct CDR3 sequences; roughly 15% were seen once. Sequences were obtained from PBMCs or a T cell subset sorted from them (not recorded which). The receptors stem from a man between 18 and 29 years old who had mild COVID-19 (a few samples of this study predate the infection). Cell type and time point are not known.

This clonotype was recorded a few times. The CDR3 loop is CASSWDRAADEQFF. The CDR3, as DNA: TGTGCCAGCAGCTGGGACAGGGCCGCTGATGAGCAGTTCTTC. V is TRBV7-3 and J is TRBJ2-1; 9 nucleotides agree with TRBD1. Germline V gene lookup returns CDR1 SGHTA and CDR2 FQGTGA. The CDR3 runs to 14 residues. Germline trimming cut 4 bases from V and 8 bases from J; bases unmatched to any gene: 6. Looking up the rest from reference TRBV7-3 and TRBJ2-1 gives the full variable domain: GAGVSQTPSNKVTEKGKYVELRCDPISGHTALYWYRQSLGQGPEFLIYFQGTGAADDSGLPNDRFFAVRPEGSVSTLKIQRTERGDSAVYLCASSWDRAADEQFFGPGTRLTVL.

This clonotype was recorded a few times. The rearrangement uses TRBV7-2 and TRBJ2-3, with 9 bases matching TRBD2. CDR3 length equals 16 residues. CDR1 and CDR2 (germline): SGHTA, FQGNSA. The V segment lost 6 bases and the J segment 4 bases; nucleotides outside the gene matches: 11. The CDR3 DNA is TGTGCCAGCAGTTTACGCGGGGGGGTCGGTGCAGATACGCAGTATTTT. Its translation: CASSLRGGVGADTQYF.

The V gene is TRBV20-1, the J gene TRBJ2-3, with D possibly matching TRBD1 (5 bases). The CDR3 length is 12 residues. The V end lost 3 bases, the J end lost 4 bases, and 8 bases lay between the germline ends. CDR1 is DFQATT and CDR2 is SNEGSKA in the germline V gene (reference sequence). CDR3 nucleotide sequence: TGCAGTGCTAGCCAGGGTCCAGATACGCAGTATTTT. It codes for CSASQGPDTQYF.

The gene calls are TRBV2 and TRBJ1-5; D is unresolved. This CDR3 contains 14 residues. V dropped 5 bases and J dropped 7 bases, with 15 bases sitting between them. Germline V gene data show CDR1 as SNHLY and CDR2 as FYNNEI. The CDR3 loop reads CASSPTRSAQPQHF. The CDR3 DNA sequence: TGTGCCAGCAGTCCGACGAGGTCGGCACAGCCCCAGCATTTT.

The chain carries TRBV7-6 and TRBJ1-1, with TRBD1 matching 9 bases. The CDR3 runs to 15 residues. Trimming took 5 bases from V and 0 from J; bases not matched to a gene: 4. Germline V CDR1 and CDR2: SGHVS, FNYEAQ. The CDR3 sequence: CASSTYRGLNTEAFF. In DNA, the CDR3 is TGTGCCAGCAGCACCTACAGGGGGCTGAACACTGAAGCTTTCTTT.

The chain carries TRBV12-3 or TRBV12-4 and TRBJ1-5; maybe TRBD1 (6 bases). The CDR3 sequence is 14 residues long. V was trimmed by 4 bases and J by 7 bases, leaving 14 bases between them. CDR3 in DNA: TGTGCCAGCAGTTGGCAGGGGCGTGGGCAGCCCCAGCATTTT. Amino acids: CASSWQGRGQPQHF.

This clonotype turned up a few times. The CDR3 sequence: CSASTGFLGNQPQHF. The CDR3 nucleotides read TGCAGTGCTTCGACGGGATTTCTGGGCAATCAGCCCCAGCATTTT. The chain employs TRBV20-1 and TRBJ1-5; D is undetermined. V was cut by 5 bases and J by 2 bases, with 16 bases left in between. This CDR3 is 15 amino acids long. Germline V gene data show CDR1 as DFQATT and CDR2 as SNEGSKA (reference sequence).

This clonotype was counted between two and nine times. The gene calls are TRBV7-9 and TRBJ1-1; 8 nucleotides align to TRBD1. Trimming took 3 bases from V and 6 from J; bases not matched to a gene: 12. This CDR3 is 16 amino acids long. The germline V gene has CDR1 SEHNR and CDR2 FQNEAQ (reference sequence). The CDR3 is CASSFLGGTGASEAFF. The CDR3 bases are TGTGCCAGCAGCTTTCTTGGCGGGACAGGCGCCTCTGAAGCTTTCTTT.

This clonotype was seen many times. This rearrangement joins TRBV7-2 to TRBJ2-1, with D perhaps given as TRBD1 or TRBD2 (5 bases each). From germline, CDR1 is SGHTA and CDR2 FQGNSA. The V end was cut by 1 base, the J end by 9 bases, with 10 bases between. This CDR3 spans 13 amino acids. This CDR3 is CASSLGRGSEQFF. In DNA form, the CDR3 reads TGTGCCAGCAGCTTAGGACGGGGCAGTGAGCAGTTCTTC. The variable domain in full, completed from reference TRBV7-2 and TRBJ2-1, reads GAGVSQSPSNKVTEKGKDVELRCDPISGHTALYWYRQSLGQGLEFLIYFQGNSAPDKSGLPSDRFSAERTGGSVSTLTIQRTQQEDSAVYLCASSLGRGSEQFFGPGTRLTVL.

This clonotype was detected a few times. The CDR3 coding sequence is TGTGCCAGCAGCCAAGATATCTTAGTGGCCTACAATGAGCAGTTCTTC. Amino acids: CASSQDILVAYNEQFF. V gene TRBV3-1 combines with J gene TRBJ2-1; D not certain. This CDR3 has 16 residues. The germline V and J ends were trimmed by 0 bases and 2 bases, with 11 bases remaining between them. Germline loops: CDR1 LGHDT, CDR2 YNNKEL (reference sequence).

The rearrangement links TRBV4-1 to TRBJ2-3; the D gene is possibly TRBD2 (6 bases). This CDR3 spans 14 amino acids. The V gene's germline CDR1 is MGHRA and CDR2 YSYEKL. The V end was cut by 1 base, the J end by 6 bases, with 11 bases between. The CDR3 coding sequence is TGCGCCAGCAGCCAAGGAGGCGGGGCCGATACGCAGTATTTT. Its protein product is CASSQGGGADTQYF.

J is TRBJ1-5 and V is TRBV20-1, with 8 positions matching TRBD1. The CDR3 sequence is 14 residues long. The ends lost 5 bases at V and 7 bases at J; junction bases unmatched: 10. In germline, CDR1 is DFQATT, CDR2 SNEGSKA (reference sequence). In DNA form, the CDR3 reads TGCAGTGCTCGAGGACAGGGTGGGTACCAGCCCCAGCATTTT. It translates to CSARGQGGYQPQHF.

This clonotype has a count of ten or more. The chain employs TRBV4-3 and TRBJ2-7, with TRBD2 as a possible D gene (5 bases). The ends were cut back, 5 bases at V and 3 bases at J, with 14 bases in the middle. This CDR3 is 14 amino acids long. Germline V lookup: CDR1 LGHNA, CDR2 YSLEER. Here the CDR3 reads CASSRWTGYYEQYF. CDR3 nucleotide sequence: TGCGCCAGCAGCAGATGGACGGGATACTACGAGCAGTACTTC.

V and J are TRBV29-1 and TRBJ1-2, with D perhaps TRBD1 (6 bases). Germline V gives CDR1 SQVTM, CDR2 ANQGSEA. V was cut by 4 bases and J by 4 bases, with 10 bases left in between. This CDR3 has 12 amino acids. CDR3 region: CSVGQVVYGYTF. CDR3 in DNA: TGCAGCGTTGGACAGGTGGTCTATGGCTACACCTTC. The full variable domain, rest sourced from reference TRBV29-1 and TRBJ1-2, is SAVISQKPSRDICQRGTSLTIQCQVDSQVTMMFWYRQQPGQSLTLIATANQGSEATYESGFVIDKFPISRPNLTFSTLTVSNMSPEDSSIYLCSVGQVVYGYTFGSGTRLTVV.

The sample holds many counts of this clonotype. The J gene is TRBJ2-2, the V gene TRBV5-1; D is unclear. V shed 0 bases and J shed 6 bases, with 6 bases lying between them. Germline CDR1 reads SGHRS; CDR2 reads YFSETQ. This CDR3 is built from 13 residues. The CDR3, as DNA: TGCGCCAGCAGCTTGGACCTCGCCGGGGAGCTGTTTTTT. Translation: CASSLDLAGELFF.

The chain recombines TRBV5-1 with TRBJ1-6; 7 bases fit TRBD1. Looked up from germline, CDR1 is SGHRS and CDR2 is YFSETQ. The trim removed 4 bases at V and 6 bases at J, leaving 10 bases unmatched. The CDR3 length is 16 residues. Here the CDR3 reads CASSMGQPLSNSPLHF. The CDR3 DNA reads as TGCGCCAGCAGCATGGGACAGCCTCTATCTAATTCACCCCTCCACTTT.

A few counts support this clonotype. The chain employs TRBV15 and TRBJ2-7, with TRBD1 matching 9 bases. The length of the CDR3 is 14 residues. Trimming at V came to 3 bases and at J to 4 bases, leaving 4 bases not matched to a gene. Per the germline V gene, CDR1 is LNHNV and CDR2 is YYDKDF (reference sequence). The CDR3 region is CATSRDRGLYEQYV. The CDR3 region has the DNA TGTGCCACCAGCAGGGACAGGGGATTGTACGAGCAGTACGTC.

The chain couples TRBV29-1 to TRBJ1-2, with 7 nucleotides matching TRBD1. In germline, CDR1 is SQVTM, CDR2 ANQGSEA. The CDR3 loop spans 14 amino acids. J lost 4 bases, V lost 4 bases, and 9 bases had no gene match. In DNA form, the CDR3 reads TGCAGCGTTGCCAGGGGGGGAAAAAGCTATGGCTACACCTTC. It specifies CSVARGGKSYGYTF.

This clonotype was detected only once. The CDR3 nucleotides are TGTGCCAGCAGCCAACGGGGAGGGACTGAAGCTTTCTTT. Its protein is CASSQRGGTEAFF. V gene TRBV7-9 combines with J gene TRBJ1-1; no firm D call. Germline CDR1 SEHNR, CDR2 FQNEAQ (reference sequence). V lost 5 bases and J lost 5, with 12 bases in between. The CDR3 is 13 amino acids.

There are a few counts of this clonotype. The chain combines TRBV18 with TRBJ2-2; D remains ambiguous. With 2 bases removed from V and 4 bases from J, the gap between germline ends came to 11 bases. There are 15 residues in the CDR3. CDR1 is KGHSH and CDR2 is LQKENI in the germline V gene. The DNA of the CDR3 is TGTGCCAGCTCACCAGCCCTCAGTAGCACCGGGGAGCTGTTTTTT. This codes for CASSPALSSTGELFF.